Listed here is a single T cell receptor beta chain. The source of the sample is a study of blood T cell repertoires in COVID-19. Study details: Sites across the United States, Italy and Spain contributed samples from acute and convalescent COVID-19.

Clones were sequenced by immunoSEQ multiplex PCR, and TCRdb holds only the in-frame ones, with some missing. The table has about 110,000 clones, approximately 85% seen once. Trimming left V 0 bases short and J 5 bases short, with 12 bases between. The germline V gene has CDR1 SGHRS and CDR2 YFSETQ. The CDR3 has 14 residues. The receptor comes from a human donor in a cohort sampled during active COVID-19. Sequenced material: peripheral blood. V usage is TRBV5-1 and J usage is TRBJ2-7, with D perhaps matching TRBD1 (5 bases). Here the CDR3 DNA reads TGCGCCAGCAGCTTGGCCTCAGGGATCGACGAGCAGTACTTC. As protein: CASSLASGIDEQYF.